The subject of this entry is one T cell receptor beta chain. This sample is part of a study of blood T cell repertoires in COVID-19. Here immunoSEQ multiplex PCR was the method, and the copy in TCRdb shows in-frame clones only, minus some. The sample holds 200,000 or so clones, 65% to 90% seen once. Sequenced: peripheral blood. The sequence was obtained from a man at least 80 years old with acute or convalescent COVID-19.

The CDR3 reads CASRRISGGLHTDTQYF. The CDR3 nucleotides are TGTGCCAGTAGGAGAATTAGCGGGGGGCTACACACAGATACGCAGTATTTT. The chain couples TRBV19 to TRBJ2-3; 10 bases agree with TRBD2. The germline CDR1 and CDR2 sequences are LNHDA and SQIVND (reference sequence). The CDR3 loop spans 17 amino acids. With 6 bases clipped from V and 2 bases from J, the junction kept 11 bases outside the gene matches.